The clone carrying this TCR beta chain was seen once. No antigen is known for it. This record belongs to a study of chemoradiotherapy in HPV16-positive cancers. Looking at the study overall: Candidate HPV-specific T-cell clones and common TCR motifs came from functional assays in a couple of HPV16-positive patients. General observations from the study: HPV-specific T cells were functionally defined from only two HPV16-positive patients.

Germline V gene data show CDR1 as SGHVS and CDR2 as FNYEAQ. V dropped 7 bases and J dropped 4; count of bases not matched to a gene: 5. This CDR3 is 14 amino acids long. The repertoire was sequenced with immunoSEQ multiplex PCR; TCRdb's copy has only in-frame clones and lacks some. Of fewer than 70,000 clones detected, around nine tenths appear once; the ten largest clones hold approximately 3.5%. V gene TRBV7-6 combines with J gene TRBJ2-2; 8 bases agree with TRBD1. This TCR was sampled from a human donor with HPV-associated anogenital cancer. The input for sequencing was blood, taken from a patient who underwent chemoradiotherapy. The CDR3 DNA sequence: TGTGCCAGCACCAGGACAGGGCCCACCGGGGAGCTGTTTTTT. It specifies CASTRTGPTGELFF.